A single sample is the source of the 15 T cell receptor beta chains below, sequenced in a study of cytomegalovirus exposure and HLA in healthy donors. The PCR contained 60 Vbeta and 13 Jbeta primers. TCRdb's copy holds only in-frame clones and misses some; the assay was immunoSEQ multiplex PCR. Of around 100,000 clones listed, 76% were seen once; the top ten hold 10%. Sequencing was done on a sample of PBMCs. The receptors were gathered from a young woman in good health and CMV-seropositive.

This clone has only a few counts. This chain connects TRBV2 to TRBJ2-7; 9 nucleotides line up with TRBD1. Trimming at V came to 6 bases and at J to 6 bases, leaving 12 bases not matched to a gene. Germline V gene lookup returns CDR1 SNHLY and CDR2 FYNNEI. The CDR3 totals 15 residues. This chain's CDR3 is CASRKPGQGRSEQYF. CDR3 nucleotide sequence: TGTGCCAGCAGGAAACCGGGACAGGGCAGGTCCGAGCAGTACTTC.

The chain recombines TRBV18 with TRBJ1-5; the match to TRBD1 covers 8 bases. CDR1 KGHSH and CDR2 LQKENI come from the germline V gene. Unmatched junction bases numbered 4, after V lost 3 bases and J lost 0 bases. The CDR3 consists of 16 residues. CDR3 sequence: CASSPTGTGSNQPQHF. CDR3 bases: TGTGCCAGCTCACCGACCGGGACAGGTAGCAATCAGCCCCAGCATTTT.

CDR3 loop: CASSLGERDRRFRANVLTF. The CDR3 DNA is TGTGCCAGCAGCTTAGGAGAGAGGGACAGGAGGTTTCGGGCCAACGTCCTGACTTTC. J is TRBJ2-6 and V is TRBV13; the match to TRBD1 covers 8 bases. V shed 0 bases and J 5 bases; nucleotides not matched to a gene: 12. This CDR3 contains 19 residues. Germline CDR1 and CDR2: PRHDT and FYEKMQ (reference sequence).

This clone has only one observation. V and J are TRBV6-6 and TRBJ1-5; 9 nucleotides line up with TRBD1. CDR3 size: 16 residues. The V gene end was trimmed by 1 base and the J gene end by 4 bases; junction bases not matched to a gene: 5. Germline CDR1 reads MNHNY; CDR2 reads SVGAGI (reference sequence). CDR3 protein: CASSYLKTGGNQPQHF. CDR3 coding DNA: TGTGCCAGCAGTTACTTGAAGACAGGGGGGAATCAGCCCCAGCATTTT.

The CDR3 loop reads CAWVDSGAYTEAFF. The DNA for the CDR3 is TGTGCCTGGGTAGACAGCGGGGCGTACACTGAAGCTTTCTTT. V is TRBV30 and J is TRBJ1-1, with a possible D match to TRBD1 (5 bases). There are 14 residues in the CDR3. V was cut by 5 bases and J by 3 bases, with 16 bases left in between. Germline V gene sequence: CDR1 GTSNPN, CDR2 SVGIG (reference sequence).

The rearrangement links TRBV25-1 to TRBJ2-5; D unresolved. Germline V gene lookup returns CDR1 MGHDK and CDR2 SYGVNS. With 1 base removed from V and 5 bases from J, the gap between germline ends came to 11 bases. The CDR3 is 14 residues long. CDR3 sequence (DNA): TGTGCCAGCAGTGAATTTGAGGTGCCGGAGACCCAGTACTTC. The encoded protein is CASSEFEVPETQYF.

With respect to this clone: A junction boundary mismatches the germline segment, possibly from a read error. The chain couples TRBV6-5 to TRBJ1-3; D is possibly TRBD1 (6 bases). Germline V CDR1 and CDR2: MNHEY, SVGAGI. CDR3 size: 15 residues. The CDR3 region is CASSRQVNSGSTIYF. CDR3 DNA sequence: TGTGCCAGCAGTAGACAGGTTAACTCTGGAAGCACCATATATTTT.

The rearrangement uses TRBV7-8 and TRBJ2-7, with TRBD2 matching over 12 bases. Trimming removed 1 base from V and 3 bases from J; junction bases left unmatched: 4. From germline, CDR1 is SGHVS and CDR2 FQNEAQ. CDR3 size: 16 residues. CDR3 in DNA: TGTGCCAGCAGCTTAGGACTAGCGGGGGCCCACTACGAGCAGTACTTC. It encodes CASSLGLAGAHYEQYF.

The genes are TRBV6-5 and TRBJ1-5; 10 bases align to TRBD1. Trimming at V came to 2 bases and at J to 14 bases, leaving 6 bases not matched to a gene. The CDR3 is made up of 13 amino acids. Looked up from germline, CDR1 is MNHEY and CDR2 is SVGAGI. The CDR3 nucleotides read TGTGCCAGCAGTTACAGGACAGGGGGGGGTGAGCATTTT. This gives the protein CASSYRTGGGEHF.

V usage is TRBV27 and J usage is TRBJ2-7; the D gene is possibly TRBD1 (6 bases). This CDR3 is 12 amino acids long. Looked up from germline, CDR1 is MNHEY and CDR2 is SMNVEV (reference sequence). V was clipped by 5 bases and J by 5 bases, with 10 bases between them. This chain's CDR3 is CASSGGENEQYF. Here the CDR3 DNA reads TGTGCCAGCAGTGGGGGCGAAAACGAGCAGTACTTC.

The chain couples TRBV18 to TRBJ2-1; D remains unclear. CDR1 KGHSH and CDR2 LQKENI come from the germline V gene. The CDR3 consists of 13 residues. V was pared by 6 bases and J by 0 bases, with 6 bases between. CDR3 nucleotides: TGTGCCAGCTCCGAGAGCTCCTACAATGAGCAGTTCTTC. Translated: CASSESSYNEQFF.

The chain employs TRBV10-2 and TRBJ1-5; TRBD1 is a possible D gene (6 bases). The CDR3 contains 14 residues. The germline V and J ends were trimmed by 6 bases and 6 bases, with 15 bases remaining between them. Germline assignment: CDR1 WSHSY and CDR2 SAAADI. The CDR3 loop is CASRKVGAAQPQHF. For the CDR3, the DNA is TGCGCCAGCAGGAAGGTGGGGGCAGCTCAGCCCCAGCATTTT.

This clone occurred a few times. The chain has TRBV7-8 and TRBJ1-1; D gene unclear. Trimming stripped 2 bases from V and 4 bases from J, with 11 bases between. The germline V gene has CDR1 SGHVS and CDR2 FQNEAQ. CDR3 length equals 14 residues. CDR3 loop: CASSLSRVRTEAFF. In DNA form, the CDR3 reads TGTGCCAGCAGCTTATCACGGGTTCGCACTGAAGCTTTCTTT.

CDR3 sequence: CASSFRLGDTYEQYF. The DNA for the CDR3 is TGTGCCAGCAGTTTCCGCCTCGGGGATACCTACGAGCAGTACTTC. This chain joins TRBV27 and TRBJ2-7; possibly TRBD2 for D (5 bases). CDR3 length equals 15 residues. V was clipped by 3 bases and J by 2 bases, with 14 bases between them. Per germline, CDR1 MNHEY and CDR2 SMNVEV (reference sequence).

The CDR3 DNA is TGTGCCAGCAGCCCGAGGACTAGCGGGAGTTACGAGCAGTACTTC. The encoded protein is CASSPRTSGSYEQYF. The chain couples TRBV4-2 to TRBJ2-7, with TRBD2 identical over 13 bases. Germline values: CDR1 LGHNA, CDR2 YNFKEQ. The V and J ends lost 4 bases and 4 bases, in that order; junction bases with no gene match: 4. The CDR3 consists of 15 residues.